Shown below are 20 T cell receptor beta chains from a single sample sequenced in a study of blood T cells in healthy people across ages. Next came a second PCR, run for about 7 to 12 cycles, which used a sample-barcoded 5' primer along with a J-beta primer mix. TCRdb used MiXCR to reprocess the 5' RACE reads, holding one entry per CDR3 protein. The sample records about 970,000 distinct CDR3 sequences, just over 50% being singletons. Sequenced material: blood. These receptor sequences come from a woman aged 55-75 years in good health.

The V and J genes are TRBV4-1 and TRBJ2-5; 7 positions match TRBD1. TRBJ2-7 matches the DNA end more closely, so the J call is doubtful. Germline V lookup: CDR1 MGHRA, CDR2 YSYEKL. CDR3 size: 15 residues. This chain's CDR3 is CASSHAAGGAYEQYF. The CDR3 coding sequence is TGCGCCAGCAGCCACGCAGCAGGGGGAGCCTACGAGCAGTACTTC.

In this sample, this clonotype turned up a few times. The chain's CDR3 is CASSGLSVLQETQYF. CDR3 DNA sequence: TGTGCCAGCAGTGGTCTGTCGGTCTTACAAGAGACCCAGTACTTC. J is TRBJ2-5 and V is TRBV25-1; no definite D call. V was pared by 4 bases and J by 2 bases, with 14 bases between. CDR3 size: 15 residues. CDR1 MGHDK and CDR2 SYGVNS come from the germline V gene.

V usage is TRBV6-1 and J usage is TRBJ1-2, with 11 bases lining up with TRBD1. Germline assignment: CDR1 MNHNS and CDR2 SASEGT. This CDR3 comprises 17 residues. The V segment lost 2 bases and the J segment 1 base; nucleotides outside the gene matches: 6. The CDR3 sequence is CASSEPGGTGGNYGYTF. The CDR3 coding sequence is TGTGCCAGCAGTGAACCCGGGGGGACAGGGGGTAACTATGGCTACACCTTC.

The chain has TRBV7-9 and TRBJ1-4; D not resolved. The CDR3 sequence is 14 residues long. CDR1 SEHNR and CDR2 FQNEAQ come from the germline V gene (reference sequence). V shed 2 bases and J shed 7 bases, with 11 bases lying between them. CDR3 DNA: TGTGCCAGCAGCTTACAGTGGGAGTTTGAAAAACTGTTTTTT. Translated, it gives CASSLQWEFEKLFF.

This clonotype appeared a few times. The genes are TRBV11-3 and TRBJ2-5; 11 nucleotides align to TRBD1. Matching the DNA end better, TRBJ2-7 makes the J call doubtful. Germline CDR1 SGHNT, CDR2 YENEEA. The CDR3 runs to 16 residues. CDR3 in DNA: TGTGCCAGCAGCTTAGCCGGGACAGGGGGAGTATACGAGCAGTACTTC. This gives the protein CASSLAGTGGVYEQYF.

The chain is built from TRBV20-1 and TRBJ1-2, with 10 bases lining up with TRBD1. In germline, CDR1 is DFQATT, CDR2 SNEGSKA (reference sequence). Germline trimming cut 6 bases from V and 4 bases from J; bases unmatched to any gene: 11. This CDR3 has 15 amino acids. The CDR3 sequence is CSANLPGQGTYGYTF. The CDR3 DNA reads as TGCAGTGCAAATCTACCGGGACAGGGGACCTATGGCTACACCTTC.

The gene calls are TRBV10-2 and TRBJ1-1; D ambiguous. This CDR3 comprises 12 residues. The germline V gene encodes CDR1 WSHSY and CDR2 SAAADI. Trimming removed 8 bases at V and 4 bases at J, with 11 bases between. The CDR3 reads CASCVGSTEAFF. The CDR3 DNA reads as TGCGCCAGCTGTGTGGGGAGCACTGAAGCTTTCTTT.

Turning to this clonotype: One junction end disagrees with the germline gene, perhaps due to a read error. The chain has TRBV12-3 or TRBV12-4 and TRBJ2-5, with a possible D match to TRBD1 (5 bases). The CDR3 has 13 residues. The CDR3 DNA reads as TGTGCCAGCAGTTTTTGGGGCTTGGAGATCCAGTACTTC. As protein: CASSFWGLEIQYF.

This clonotype was detected a few times. The chain combines TRBV27 with TRBJ1-1; no firm D call. With 3 bases removed from V and 6 bases from J, the gap between germline ends came to 14 bases. The CDR3 consists of 14 residues. The germline V gene encodes CDR1 MNHEY and CDR2 SMNVEV (reference sequence). CDR3 sequence reads: CASSFRTGNSEAFF. DNA for the CDR3: TGTGCCAGCAGTTTCCGGACGGGTAACTCTGAAGCTTTCTTT.

There are a few counts of this clonotype. The CDR3 here is CASSLSLAGTDTQYF. In nucleotides, the CDR3 is TGTGCCAGCAGCTTATCACTAGCGGGCACAGATACGCAGTATTTT. The gene calls are TRBV5-5 and TRBJ2-3; 8 positions match TRBD2. This CDR3 has 15 residues. The V gene's germline CDR1 is SGHKS and CDR2 YYEKEE (reference sequence). Losses at the gene ends were 2 bases for V and 1 base for J; bases not matched to a gene: 3.

DNA of the CDR3: TGTGCCAGCGGTACTCGAACAGGGACCCCCTACGAGCAGTACTTC. Protein sequence: CASGTRTGTPYEQYF. V gene TRBV2 combines with J gene TRBJ2-7; maybe TRBD1 (6 bases). In germline, CDR1 is SNHLY, CDR2 FYNNEI. The CDR3 covers 15 residues. V lost 8 bases to trimming and J lost 2 bases, with 19 bases between them.

In its sample, this clonotype was seen a few times. The chain employs TRBV7-2 and TRBJ2-3; possibly TRBD1 for D (5 bases). The CDR3 has 15 residues. V was cut by 2 bases and J by 3 bases, with 12 bases left in between. CDR1 and CDR2 (germline): SGHTA, FQGNSA. Here the CDR3 DNA reads TGTGCCAGCAGCTTATCGACATACAGGACAGATACGCAGTATTTT. Translation gives CASSLSTYRTDTQYF.

The V call is TRBV10-3, the J call TRBJ2-7, with D possibly TRBD2 on 5 matching bases. Per the germline V gene, CDR1 is ENHRY and CDR2 is SYGVKD. Trimming removed 6 bases from V and 1 base from J, with 19 bases in between. The CDR3 is 16 residues long. The CDR3 DNA is TGTGCCATCAGGATCGGAACGCTAGCAGATTCCTACGAGCAGTACTTC. It is translated as CAIRIGTLADSYEQYF.

This clonotype occurred once. V gene TRBV12-3 or TRBV12-4 combines with J gene TRBJ2-3; D is unclear. Trimming left V 8 bases short and J 2 bases short, with 14 bases between. The CDR3 totals 14 residues. The CDR3 DNA sequence: TGTGCCAGCCGGAAACGGGCTAACACAGATACGCAGTATTTT. This gives the protein CASRKRANTDTQYF.

V is TRBV5-6 and J is TRBJ2-1, with D possibly matching TRBD1 (5 bases). Near its end, the DNA agrees better with TRBJ2-7, so the J call may be wrong. The CDR3 runs to 14 residues. Germline V gives CDR1 SGHDT, CDR2 YYEEEE. Here the CDR3 reads CASSRQSSYNEQYF. CDR3 nucleotides: TGTGCCAGCAGCCGACAGAGCTCCTACAATGAGCAGTACTTC.

The J gene is TRBJ2-3, the V gene TRBV27; a possible D gene is TRBD2 (5 bases). The CDR3 spans 12 residues. V lost 3 bases, J lost 9 bases, and 10 bases lay in between. Germline assignment: CDR1 MNHEY and CDR2 SMNVEV (reference sequence). The chain's CDR3 is CASSFPPGTQYF. In DNA form, the CDR3 reads TGTGCCAGCAGTTTCCCCCCGGGGACGCAGTATTTT.

V is TRBV5-1 and J is TRBJ2-7, with D perhaps TRBD2 (6 bases). V was trimmed by 1 base and J by 0 bases, leaving 11 bases between them. Germline V lookup: CDR1 SGHRS, CDR2 YFSETQ. The CDR3 is 15 residues long. The CDR3 protein is CASSLLGDFSYEQYF. The CDR3 DNA is TGCGCCAGCAGCTTGCTAGGGGACTTCTCCTACGAGCAGTACTTC.

V usage is TRBV10-1 and J usage is TRBJ1-5; D is ambiguous. The germline V gene has CDR1 WNHNN and CDR2 SYGVQD (reference sequence). This CDR3 comprises 12 residues. V dropped 0 bases and J dropped 7 bases, with 4 bases sitting between them. CDR3 loop: CASSESIQPQHF. CDR3 sequence (DNA): TGCGCCAGCAGTGAGTCGATCCAGCCCCAGCATTTT.

The chain joins TRBV28 to TRBJ2-1; TRBD1 might be the D (5 bases). The germline V and J ends were trimmed by 7 bases and 4 bases, with 11 bases remaining between them. Per the germline V gene, CDR1 is MDHEN and CDR2 is SYDVKM. The CDR3 is made up of 13 amino acids. The CDR3 nucleotides are TGTGCCAGCACCTGGGGCTATTACAATGAGCAGTTCTTC. It encodes CASTWGYYNEQFF.

DNA for the CDR3: TGTGCCAGCAGCTCCGTGCTGGGGAACACTGAAGCTTTCTTT. Its protein is CASSSVLGNTEAFF. This chain connects TRBV3-1 to TRBJ1-1; no clear D. Germline V gene data show CDR1 as LGHDT and CDR2 as YNNKEL (reference sequence). The CDR3 spans 14 residues. Trimming shortened V by 5 bases and J by 1 base, and 11 bases separated the two germline ends.